Sequencing of this T cell receptor beta chain was carried out in a study of cytomegalovirus exposure and HLA in healthy donors. Overall study findings and caveats: Later analysis placed DRB1 highest and HLA-C lowest in TCR association rates, which differed by HLA locus. It was reported that the classifier diagnosed cytomegalovirus status with high specificity and sensitivity in both the original and validation cohorts.

Both 60 Vbeta primers and 13 Jbeta primers went into the PCR. Generated by immunoSEQ multiplex PCR, the TCRdb table keeps only in-frame clones and is missing some. The table lists under 200,000 clones, 68% of them singletons. With regard to this clone: The antigen is not known.

This clonotype was obtained from a man in his fifties or sixties in good health and CMV-seronegative. Material for sequencing was PBMCs.

CDR3 bases: TGCGCCAGCAGCCTAGCGGGGGGGAAAGAGACCCAGTACTTC. Its translation is CASSLAGGKETQYF. The gene calls are TRBV4-1 and TRBJ2-5, with TRBD2 identical over 11 bases. J was trimmed by 3 bases and V by 4 bases; bases with no gene match: 1. The CDR3 sequence is 14 residues long. CDR1 is MGHRA and CDR2 is YSYEKL in the germline V gene.